This TCR beta chain was profiled in a study of T cell responses to AZD1222 COVID-19 vaccine. In the case of this clone: Its antigen remains unidentified.

Study results and caveats: Most donors were white British and more were female, and clonal diversity was possibly underestimated. With dominance at 160-218 and 743-854, vaccine-associated CD4 TCRs spanned spike. Baseline serology detected seropositivity in only six or seven AZD1222 recipients.

In germline, CDR1 is MRHNA, CDR2 SNTAGT. V shed 2 bases, J shed 8 bases, and the junction held 9 bases outside the gene matches. The CDR3 spans 15 residues. Using immunoSEQ multiplex PCR, the repertoire was profiled, and TCRdb retains in-frame clones only, with some absent. The sample yields around 180,000 clones, 88% seen once. J is TRBJ2-1 and V is TRBV6-4, with 7 bases aligning to TRBD2. This material consisted of peripheral blood, taken 28 days after the second AZD1222 dose. The TCR originated in an adult who received the AZD1222 COVID-19 vaccine. The CDR3 region has the DNA TGTGCCAGCAGTGACCGAGGGAGGGCTCAGGATGAGCAGTTCTTC. Its translation: CASSDRGRAQDEQFF.